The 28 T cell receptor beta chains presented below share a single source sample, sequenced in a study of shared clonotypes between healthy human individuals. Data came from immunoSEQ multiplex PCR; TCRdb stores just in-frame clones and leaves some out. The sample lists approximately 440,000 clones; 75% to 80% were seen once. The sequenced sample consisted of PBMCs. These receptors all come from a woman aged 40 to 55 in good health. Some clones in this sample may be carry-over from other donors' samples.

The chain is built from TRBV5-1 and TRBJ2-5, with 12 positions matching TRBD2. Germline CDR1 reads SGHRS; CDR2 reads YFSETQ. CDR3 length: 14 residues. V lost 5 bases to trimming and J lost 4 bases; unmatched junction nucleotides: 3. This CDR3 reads CASSGLAGRETQYF. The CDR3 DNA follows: TGCGCCAGCAGTGGACTAGCGGGAAGAGAGACCCAGTACTTC. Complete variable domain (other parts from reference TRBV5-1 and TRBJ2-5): KAGVTQTPRYLIKTRGQQVTLSCSPISGHRSVSWYQQTPGQGLQFLFEYFSETQRNKGNFPGRFSGRQFSNSRSEMNVSTLELGDSALYLCASSGLAGRETQYFGPGTRLLVL.

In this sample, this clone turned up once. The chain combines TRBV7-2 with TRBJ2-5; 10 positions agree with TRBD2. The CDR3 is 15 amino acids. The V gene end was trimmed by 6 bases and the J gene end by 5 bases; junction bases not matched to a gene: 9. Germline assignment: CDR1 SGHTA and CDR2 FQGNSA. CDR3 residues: CASRPRLAGGETQYF. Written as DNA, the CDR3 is TGTGCCAGCAGACCCCGACTAGCGGGCGGGGAGACCCAGTACTTC.

The CDR3 spells CASSYVGSTYEQYF. CDR3 bases: TGTGCCAGCAGTTACGTGGGGTCCACCTACGAGCAGTACTTC. V is TRBV6-6 and J is TRBJ2-7; D is uncertain. This CDR3 is 14 amino acids long. Germline loops: CDR1 MNHNY, CDR2 SVGAGI (reference sequence). The V end was cut by 2 bases, the J end by 2 bases, with 10 bases between.

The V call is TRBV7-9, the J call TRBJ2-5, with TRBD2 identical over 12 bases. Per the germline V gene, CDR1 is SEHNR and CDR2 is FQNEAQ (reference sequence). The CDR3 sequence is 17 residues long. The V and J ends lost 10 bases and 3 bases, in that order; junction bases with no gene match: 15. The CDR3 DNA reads TGTGCCATCCCTAGGAGACTAGCGGGAGCCCCGGAAGAGACCCAGTACTTC. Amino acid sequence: CAIPRRLAGAPEETQYF.

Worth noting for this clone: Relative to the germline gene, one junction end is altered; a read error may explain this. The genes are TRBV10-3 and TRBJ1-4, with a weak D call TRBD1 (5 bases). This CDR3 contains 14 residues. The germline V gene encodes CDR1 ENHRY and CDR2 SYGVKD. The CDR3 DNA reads TGTGTCATCAGCAGGGACGGAGGGAATGAAAAACTGTTTTTT. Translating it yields CVISRDGGNEKLFF.

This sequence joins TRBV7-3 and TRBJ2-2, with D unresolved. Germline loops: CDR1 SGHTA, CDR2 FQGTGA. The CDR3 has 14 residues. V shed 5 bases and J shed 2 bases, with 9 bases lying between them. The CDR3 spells CASSRESNTGELFF. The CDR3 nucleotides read TGTGCCAGCAGCCGAGAATCTAACACCGGGGAGCTGTTTTTT.

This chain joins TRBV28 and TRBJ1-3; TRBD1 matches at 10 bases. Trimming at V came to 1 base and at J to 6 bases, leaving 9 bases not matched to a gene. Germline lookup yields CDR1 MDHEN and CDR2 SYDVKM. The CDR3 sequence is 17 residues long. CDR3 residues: CASSLSGTGAGKNTIYF. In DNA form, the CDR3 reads TGTGCCAGCAGTTTATCCGGGACAGGGGCCGGAAAAAACACCATATATTTT.

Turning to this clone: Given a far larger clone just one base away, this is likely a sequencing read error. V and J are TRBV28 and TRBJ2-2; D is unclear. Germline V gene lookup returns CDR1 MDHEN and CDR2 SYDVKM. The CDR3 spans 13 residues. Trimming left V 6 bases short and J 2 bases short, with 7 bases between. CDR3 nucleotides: TGTGCCAGCAGCCCAACAAACACCGGGGAGCTGTTTTTT. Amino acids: CASSPTNTGELFF. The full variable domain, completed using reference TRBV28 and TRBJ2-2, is DVKVTQSSRYLVKRTGEKVFLECVQDMDHENMFWYRQDPGLGLRLIYFSYDVKMKEKGDIPEGYSVSREKKERFSLILESASTNQTSMYLCASSPTNTGELFFGEGSRLTVL.

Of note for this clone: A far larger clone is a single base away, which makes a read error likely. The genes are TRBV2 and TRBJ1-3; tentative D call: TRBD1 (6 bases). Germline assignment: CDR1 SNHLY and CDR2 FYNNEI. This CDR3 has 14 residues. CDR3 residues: CTSRPQGPGNTIYF. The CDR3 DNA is TGTACCAGCAGACCACAGGGACCTGGAAACACCATATATTTT.

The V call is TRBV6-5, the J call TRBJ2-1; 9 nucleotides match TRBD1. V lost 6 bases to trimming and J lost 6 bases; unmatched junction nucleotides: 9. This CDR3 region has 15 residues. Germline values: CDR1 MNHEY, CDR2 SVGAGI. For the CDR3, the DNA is TGTGCCAGCAGGCACGAGGGACAGGGACCCAATGAGCAGTTCTTC. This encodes CASRHEGQGPNEQFF.

Here the CDR3 reads CASSLAHYGYTF. In DNA form, the CDR3 reads TGTGCCAGCAGCTTAGCCCACTATGGCTACACCTTC. The chain has TRBV7-2 and TRBJ1-2; no clear D. This CDR3 region has 12 residues. From germline, CDR1 is SGHTA and CDR2 FQGNSA. V was trimmed by 0 bases and J by 3 bases, leaving 2 bases between them.

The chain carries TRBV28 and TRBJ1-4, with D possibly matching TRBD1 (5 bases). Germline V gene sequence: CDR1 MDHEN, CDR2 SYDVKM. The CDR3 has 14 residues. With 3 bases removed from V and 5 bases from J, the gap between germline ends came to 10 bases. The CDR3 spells CASSFSGLNEKLFF. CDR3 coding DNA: TGTGCCAGCAGTTTCTCAGGGTTAAATGAAAAACTGTTTTTT. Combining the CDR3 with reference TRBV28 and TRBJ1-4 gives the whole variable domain DVKVTQSSRYLVKRTGEKVFLECVQDMDHENMFWYRQDPGLGLRLIYFSYDVKMKEKGDIPEGYSVSREKKERFSLILESASTNQTSMYLCASSFSGLNEKLFFGSGTQLSVL.

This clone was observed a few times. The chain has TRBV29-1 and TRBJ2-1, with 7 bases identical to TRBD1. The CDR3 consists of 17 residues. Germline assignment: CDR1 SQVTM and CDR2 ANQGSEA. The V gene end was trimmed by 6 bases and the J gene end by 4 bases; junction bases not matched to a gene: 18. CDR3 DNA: TGCAGCGTCCAGGGACCGGTTAGGACAGGCCTATACAATGAGCAGTTCTTC. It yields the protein CSVQGPVRTGLYNEQFF.

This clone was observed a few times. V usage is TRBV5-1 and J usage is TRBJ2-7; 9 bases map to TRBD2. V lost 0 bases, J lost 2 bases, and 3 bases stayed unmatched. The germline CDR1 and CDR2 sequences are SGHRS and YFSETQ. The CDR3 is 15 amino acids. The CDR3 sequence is CASSLVLAGPYEQYF. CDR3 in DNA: TGCGCCAGCAGCTTGGTTCTAGCGGGACCCTACGAGCAGTACTTC.

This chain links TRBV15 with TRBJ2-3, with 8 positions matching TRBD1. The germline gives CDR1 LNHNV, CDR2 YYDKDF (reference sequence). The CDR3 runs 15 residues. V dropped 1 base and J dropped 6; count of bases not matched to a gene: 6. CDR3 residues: CATSRAATGVDTQYF. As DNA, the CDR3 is TGTGCCACCAGCAGAGCTGCGACAGGGGTGGATACGCAGTATTTT.

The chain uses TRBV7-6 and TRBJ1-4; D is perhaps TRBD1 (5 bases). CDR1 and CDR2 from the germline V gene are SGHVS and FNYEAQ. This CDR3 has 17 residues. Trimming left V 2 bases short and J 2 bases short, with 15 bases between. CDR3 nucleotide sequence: TGTGCCAGCAGCTTATGGTTCAGGGATATGACTAATGAAAAACTGTTTTTT. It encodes CASSLWFRDMTNEKLFF. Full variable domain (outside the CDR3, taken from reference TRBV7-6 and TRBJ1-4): GAGVSQSPRYKVTKRGQDVALRCDPISGHVSLYWYRQALGQGPEFLTYFNYEAQQDKSGLPNDRFSAERPEGSISTLTIQRTEQRDSAMYRCASSLWFRDMTNEKLFFGSGTQLSVL.

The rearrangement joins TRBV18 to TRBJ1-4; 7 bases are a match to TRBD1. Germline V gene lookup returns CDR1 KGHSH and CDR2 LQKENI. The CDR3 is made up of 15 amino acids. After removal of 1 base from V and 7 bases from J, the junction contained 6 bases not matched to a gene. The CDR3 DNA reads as TGTGCCAGCTCACCACTTAAAGGGGGCGGTGAAAAACTGTTTTTT. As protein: CASSPLKGGGEKLFF.

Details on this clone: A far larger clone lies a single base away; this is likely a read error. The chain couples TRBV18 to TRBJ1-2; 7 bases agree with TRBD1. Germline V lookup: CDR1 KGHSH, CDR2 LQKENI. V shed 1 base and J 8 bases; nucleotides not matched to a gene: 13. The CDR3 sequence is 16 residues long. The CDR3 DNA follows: TGTGCCAGCTCACCACTAGGCCGCCGGGACAGTGGCGGCTACACCTTC. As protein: CASSPLGRRDSGGYTF.

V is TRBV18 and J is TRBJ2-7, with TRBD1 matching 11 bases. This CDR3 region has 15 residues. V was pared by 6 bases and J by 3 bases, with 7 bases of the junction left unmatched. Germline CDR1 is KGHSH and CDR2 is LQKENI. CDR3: CASSRPGQGGYEQYF. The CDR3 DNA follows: TGTGCCAGCTCGCGACCGGGACAGGGGGGCTACGAGCAGTACTTC.

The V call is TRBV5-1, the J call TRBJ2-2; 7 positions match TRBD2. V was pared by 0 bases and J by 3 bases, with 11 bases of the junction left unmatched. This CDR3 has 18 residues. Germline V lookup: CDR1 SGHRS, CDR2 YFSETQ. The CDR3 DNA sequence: TGCGCCAGCAGCTTGGCTCGGGGGGAAGGTTTTGACACCGGGGAGCTGTTTTTT. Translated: CASSLARGEGFDTGELFF.

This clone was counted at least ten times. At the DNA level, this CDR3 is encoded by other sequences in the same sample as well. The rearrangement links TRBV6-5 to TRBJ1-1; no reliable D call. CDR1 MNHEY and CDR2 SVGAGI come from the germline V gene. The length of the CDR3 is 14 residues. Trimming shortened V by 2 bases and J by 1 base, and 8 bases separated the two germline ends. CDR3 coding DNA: TGTGCCAGCAGTTACGGGAGGGAGAACACTGAAGCTTTCTTT. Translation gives CASSYGRENTEAFF.

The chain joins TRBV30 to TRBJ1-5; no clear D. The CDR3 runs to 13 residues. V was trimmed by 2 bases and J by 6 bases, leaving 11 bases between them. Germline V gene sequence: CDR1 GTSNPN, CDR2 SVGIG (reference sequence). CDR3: CAWSLRAAQPQHF. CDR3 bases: TGTGCCTGGAGTCTGAGGGCCGCTCAGCCCCAGCATTTT.

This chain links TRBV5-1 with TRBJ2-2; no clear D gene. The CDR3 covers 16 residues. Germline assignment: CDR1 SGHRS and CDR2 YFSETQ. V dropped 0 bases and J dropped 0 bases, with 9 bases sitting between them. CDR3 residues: CASSLASNSNTGELFF. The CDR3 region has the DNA TGCGCCAGCAGCTTGGCCTCGAATTCGAACACCGGGGAGCTGTTTTTT.

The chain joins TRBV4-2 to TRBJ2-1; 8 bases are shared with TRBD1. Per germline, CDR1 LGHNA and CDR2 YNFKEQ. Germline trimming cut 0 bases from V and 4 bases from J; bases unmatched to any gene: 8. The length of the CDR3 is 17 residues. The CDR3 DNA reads TGTGCCAGCAGCCAAGAGGGTGGCAGGGGGCTTTACAATGAGCAGTTCTTC. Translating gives CASSQEGGRGLYNEQFF.

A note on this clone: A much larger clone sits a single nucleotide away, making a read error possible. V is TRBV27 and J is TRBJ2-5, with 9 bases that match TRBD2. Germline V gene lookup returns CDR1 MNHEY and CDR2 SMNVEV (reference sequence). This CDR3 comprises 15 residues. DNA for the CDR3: TGTGCCGGCAGACAGACTAGCGGAAGACAAGAGACCCAGTACTTC. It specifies CAGRQTSGRQETQYF.

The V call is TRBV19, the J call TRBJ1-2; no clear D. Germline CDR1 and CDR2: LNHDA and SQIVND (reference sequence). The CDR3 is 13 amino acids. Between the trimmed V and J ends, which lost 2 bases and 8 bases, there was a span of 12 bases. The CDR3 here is CASSIIGLPGYTF. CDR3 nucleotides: TGTGCCAGTAGTATAATCGGCCTCCCGGGCTACACCTTC. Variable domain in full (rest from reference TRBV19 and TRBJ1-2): DGGITQSPKYLFRKEGQNVTLSCEQNLNHDAMYWYRQDPGQGLRLIYYSQIVNDFQKGDIAEGYSVSREKKESFPLTVTSAQKNPTAFYLCASSIIGLPGYTFGSGTRLTVV.

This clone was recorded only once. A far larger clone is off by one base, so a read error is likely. In DNA, the CDR3 is TGTGCCGGCAGTTACCGACAGACCGCTGAAGCTTTCTTT. Amino acids: CAGSYRQTAEAFF. The rearrangement links TRBV6-5 to TRBJ1-1, with D possibly matching TRBD1 (5 bases). Germline V CDR1 and CDR2: MNHEY, SVGAGI. The CDR3 contains 13 residues.

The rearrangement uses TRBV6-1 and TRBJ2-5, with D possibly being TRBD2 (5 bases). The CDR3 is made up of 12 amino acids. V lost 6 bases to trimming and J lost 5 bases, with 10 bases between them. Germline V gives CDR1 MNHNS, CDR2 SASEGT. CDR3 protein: CASRRVLETQYF. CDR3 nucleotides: TGTGCCAGCAGGAGGGTTCTGGAGACCCAGTACTTC.